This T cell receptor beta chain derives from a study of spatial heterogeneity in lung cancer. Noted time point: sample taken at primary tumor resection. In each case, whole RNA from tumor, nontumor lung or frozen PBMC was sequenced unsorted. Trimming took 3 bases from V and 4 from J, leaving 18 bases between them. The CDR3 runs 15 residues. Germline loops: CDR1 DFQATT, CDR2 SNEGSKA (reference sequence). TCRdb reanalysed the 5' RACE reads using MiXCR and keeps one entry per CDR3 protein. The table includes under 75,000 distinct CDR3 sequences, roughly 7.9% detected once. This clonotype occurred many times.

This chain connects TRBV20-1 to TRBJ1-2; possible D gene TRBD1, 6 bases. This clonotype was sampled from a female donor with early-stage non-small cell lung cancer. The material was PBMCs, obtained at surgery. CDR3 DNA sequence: TGCAGTGCTAGGACCCCCACAGGGCCAGGCTATGGCTACACCTTC. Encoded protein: CSARTPTGPGYGYTF.